The clone carrying this T cell receptor beta chain was counted only a few times. As yet, its antigen is unknown. This sample is part of a study of spatial heterogeneity in lung cancer. Study-wide points: Blood carried ubiquitous expanded tumor TCRs more at resection than follow-up.

The sample's time point: sample taken at primary tumor resection. Whole RNA was taken from tumor, nontumor lung or frozen PBMC; it was then sequenced unsorted. The donor population consisted of more than 55 patients with untreated, early-stage non-small cell lung cancer. Single TCR cDNA molecules each had their own unique molecular identifier. Via MiXCR, TCRdb re-called the 5' RACE reads, giving one row per CDR3 protein. Among 45,000 or so distinct CDR3 sequences listed, approximately 12% were seen once. Germline CDR1 is SNHLY and CDR2 is FYNNEI. This CDR3 contains 15 residues. Trimming shortened V by 6 bases and J by 4 bases, and 18 bases separated the two germline ends.

Sequenced material: PBMCs, taken at surgery. The TCR originated in a female donor with early-stage non-small cell lung cancer. This rearrangement joins TRBV2 to TRBJ2-5; perhaps TRBD1 as D (6 bases). The CDR3 loop is CASRGTGSSGETQYF. CDR3 in DNA: TGTGCCAGCAGAGGAACAGGGAGTTCGGGAGAGACCCAGTACTTC.